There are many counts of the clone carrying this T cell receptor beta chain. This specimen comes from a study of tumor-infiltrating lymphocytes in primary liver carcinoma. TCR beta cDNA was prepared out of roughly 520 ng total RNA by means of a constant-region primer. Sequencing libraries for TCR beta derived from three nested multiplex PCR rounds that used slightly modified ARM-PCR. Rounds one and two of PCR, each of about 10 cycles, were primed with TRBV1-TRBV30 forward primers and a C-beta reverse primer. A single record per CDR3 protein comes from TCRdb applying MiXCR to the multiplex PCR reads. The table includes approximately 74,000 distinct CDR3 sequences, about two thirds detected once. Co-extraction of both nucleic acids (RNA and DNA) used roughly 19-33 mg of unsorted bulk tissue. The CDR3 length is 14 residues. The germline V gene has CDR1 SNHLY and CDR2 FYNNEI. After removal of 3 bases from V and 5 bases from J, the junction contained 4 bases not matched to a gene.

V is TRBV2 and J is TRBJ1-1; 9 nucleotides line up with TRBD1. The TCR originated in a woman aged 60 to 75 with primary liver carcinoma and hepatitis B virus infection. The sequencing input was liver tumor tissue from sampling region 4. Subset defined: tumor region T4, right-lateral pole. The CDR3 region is CASSENRGRTEAFF. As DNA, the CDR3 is TGTGCCAGCAGTGAGAACAGGGGGCGAACTGAAGCTTTCTTT.